Below, 14 T cell receptor beta chains from the same sample are listed, as sequenced in a study of blood T cell repertoires in COVID-19. Assay used: immunoSEQ multiplex PCR; TCRdb lists only in-frame clones, some missing. Altogether approximately 210,000 clones are present, approximately 91% being singletons, with the ten largest covering about 5%. Material: peripheral blood. The receptors were gathered from a woman aged 40 to 49 with acute or convalescent COVID-19.

The chain joins TRBV27 to TRBJ2-3, with a possible D match to TRBD2 (6 bases). V lost 3 bases and J 0 bases, leaving 10 bases between the germline ends. The germline V gene has CDR1 MNHEY and CDR2 SMNVEV (reference sequence). The CDR3 is made up of 15 amino acids. The CDR3 spells CASSFLGGSTDTQYF. CDR3 DNA: TGTGCCAGCAGTTTCCTAGGAGGGAGCACAGATACGCAGTATTTT.

In its sample, this clone was seen once. The rearrangement links TRBV11-2 to TRBJ2-7, with D perhaps matching TRBD2 (6 bases). The CDR3 loop spans 13 amino acids. V was clipped by 4 bases and J by 4 bases, with 11 bases between them. From germline, CDR1 is SGHAT and CDR2 FQNNGV. CDR3 nucleotide sequence: TGTGCCAGCAGCTCTACTCTAGCGTACGAGCAGTACGTC. It translates to CASSSTLAYEQYV.

A single count supports this clone. V is TRBV14 and J is TRBJ1-6; 7 bases are shared with TRBD1. CDR1 and CDR2 (germline): SGHDN, FVKESK. The CDR3 extends over 14 amino acids. J gave up 13 bases and V 2 bases, and 8 bases lay outside the gene matches. CDR3 amino acids: CASSQSGQVLPLHF. The DNA of the CDR3 is TGTGCCAGCAGCCAATCTGGACAGGTACTTCCCCTCCACTTT. Full variable domain (rest looked up from reference TRBV14 and TRBJ1-6): EAGVTQFPSHSVIEKGQTVTLRCDPISGHDNLYWYRRVMGKEIKFLLHFVKESKQDESGMPNNRFLAERTGGTYSTLKVQPAELEDSGVYFCASSQSGQVLPLHFGNGTRLTVT.

The chain is built from TRBV18 and TRBJ1-1; no firm D call. Trimming removed 2 bases from V and 4 bases from J, with 17 bases in between. The CDR3 runs to 16 residues. Germline CDR1 KGHSH, CDR2 LQKENI. The CDR3 DNA sequence: TGTGCCAGCTCACCAAGTTCCTCGGCCCGGGGCACTGAAGCTTTCTTT. Amino acid sequence: CASSPSSSARGTEAFF.

The chain carries TRBV4-1 and TRBJ1-2; 8 positions match TRBD1. The CDR3 contains 16 residues. In germline, CDR1 is MGHRA, CDR2 YSYEKL. Trimming cost V 2 bases and J 7 bases; bases outside gene matches: 12. The CDR3 sequence is CASSQRSQGAGGGYTF. DNA for the CDR3: TGCGCCAGCAGCCAACGCTCTCAGGGGGCAGGGGGTGGCTACACCTTC.

The J gene is TRBJ1-1, the V gene TRBV5-6; TRBD1 agrees at 8 bases. The V and J ends lost 0 bases and 5 bases, in that order; junction bases with no gene match: 3. CDR1 SGHDT and CDR2 YYEEEE come from the germline V gene. The CDR3 totals 14 residues. The CDR3 sequence: CASSLGQGLTEAFF. The DNA of the CDR3 is TGTGCCAGCAGCTTGGGACAGGGGCTGACTGAAGCTTTCTTT.

J is TRBJ2-5 and V is TRBV24-1; TRBD1 matches 7 bases. V was clipped by 3 bases and J by 2 bases; unmatched bases: 2. CDR3 length: 14 residues. CDR1 and CDR2 from the germline V gene are KGHDR and SFDVKD. The CDR3 DNA sequence: TGTGCCACCAGTGATCCGGGACAGCAAGAGACCCAGTACTTC. It translates to CATSDPGQQETQYF.

The rearrangement links TRBV4-2 to TRBJ2-5; TRBD2 matches at 10 bases. The CDR3 covers 19 residues. V shed 0 bases, J shed 4 bases, and the junction held 14 bases outside the gene matches. In germline, CDR1 is LGHNA, CDR2 YNFKEQ. In DNA form, the CDR3 reads TGTGCCAGCAGCCAAGATCCCCCCTACAGCGGGGGGGCGGGAGAGACCCAGTACTTC. This codes for CASSQDPPYSGGAGETQYF.

This clone has only one observation. The chain links TRBV10-1 to TRBJ2-3; 7 bases are a match to TRBD1. The germline V gene has CDR1 WNHNN and CDR2 SYGVQD (reference sequence). Unmatched junction bases numbered 6, after V lost 3 bases and J lost 0 bases. CDR3 length: 16 amino acids. The CDR3, as DNA: TGCGCCAGCAGTGAAGGGACAGATTCTAGCACAGATACGCAGTATTTT. Translating gives CASSEGTDSSTDTQYF.

The J gene is TRBJ2-2, the V gene TRBV27; 14 bases align to TRBD2. The germline gives CDR1 MNHEY, CDR2 SMNVEV (reference sequence). This CDR3 is built from 16 residues. With V trimmed by 6 bases and J by 1 base, 1 base remained unmatched. The CDR3 region is CASRTSGGENTGELFF. CDR3 in DNA: TGTGCCAGCAGGACTAGCGGGGGGGAGAACACCGGGGAGCTGTTTTTT.

The chain couples TRBV7-2 to TRBJ1-2; 7 nucleotides agree with TRBD1. CDR1 SGHTA and CDR2 FQGNSA come from the germline V gene. V gave up 3 bases and J gave up 13 bases; unmatched junction bases: 8. The CDR3 has 12 residues. CDR3 in amino acids: CASSFWDSVLTF. The CDR3 coding sequence is TGTGCCAGCAGCTTTTGGGACAGTGTTCTCACCTTC.

The V and J genes are TRBV7-8 and TRBJ1-3; possibly TRBD1 for D (6 bases). Per the germline V gene, CDR1 is SGHVS and CDR2 is FQNEAQ. CDR3 length equals 16 residues. The V end was cut by 2 bases, the J end by 1 base, with 12 bases between. The CDR3 loop is CASSLSGGASGNTIYF. CDR3 coding DNA: TGTGCCAGCAGCTTATCTGGGGGGGCTTCTGGAAACACCATATATTTT.

CDR3 in DNA: TGTGCCAGTAGTATAGGGCGGGAACTTCGGGAGTCGGATCAGCCCCAGCATTTT. Translating it yields CASSIGRELRESDQPQHF. The chain couples TRBV19 to TRBJ1-5; the D is unclear. The CDR3 extends over 18 amino acids. Germline lookup yields CDR1 LNHDA and CDR2 SQIVND (reference sequence). V shed 1 base and J shed 5 bases, with 21 bases lying between them.

The chain employs TRBV19 and TRBJ2-5, with TRBD1 as a possible D gene (6 bases). With 1 base removed from V and 5 bases from J, the gap between germline ends came to 8 bases. The CDR3 is 13 residues long. CDR1 LNHDA and CDR2 SQIVND come from the germline V gene (reference sequence). The CDR3 bases are TGTGCCAGTAGTATAGGAAGGGGGGAGACCCAGTACTTC. It encodes CASSIGRGETQYF.